This TCR beta chain was recovered during a study of cytotoxic CD8 clonotypes in ibrutinib-treated CLL (dated by TCRdb to the early 2020s). Background on the whole study: The cohort had eleven to twelve relapsed/refractory and 15 treatment-naive patients; some 17 were IGHV unmutated. Responses were partial in roughly 24 patients and complete in 2; after median about 70 months follow-up, roughly 14 stayed in remission and about twelve progressed. Response samples were taken after a median of around 13 months on treatment, ranging from about 6 to 40 months. An average of approximately 260,000 productive templates and some 99,000 productive rearrangements was obtained per sample. Of the 86 participants in the trial, 25 to 30 had longitudinal samples available. Cryopreserved peripheral blood mononuclear cells were obtained prior to treatment, at the time of response, and at either disease progression or sustained remission. Every sample from remission and from progressive disease was obtained while the patients were still on ibrutinib.

The sample's time point, from its label and the paper: 20 to 25 months on ibrutinib. About 2 micrograms of genomic DNA were extracted from cryopreserved PBMCs for TCR beta library preparation. High-throughput TCR beta sequencing was performed on longitudinal blood samples from CLL patients receiving ibrutinib monotherapy. The patients took part in an open-label, single-center phase 2 trial of ibrutinib monotherapy. Spanning cysteine to phenylalanine, the CDR3 consists of 17 amino acids. Only the CDR3 region is kept as DNA, spanning 51 bases read in frame from base 1. On this clone itself: Its specific antigen is unknown. No much larger clone exists at a distance of one base, and base qualities are not known.

The goal of deep resolution MiSeq sequencing was a depth between 1 in 1 million and 1 in 200,000 T cells, and coverage averaged 10x per clonotype. The immunoSEQ hsTCRB Kit was used to generate TCR beta libraries. Per the authors' processing: Data were analyzed with ImmunoSEQ Data Assistant and ImmunoSEQ Analyzer, with V, D and J genes assigned per IMGT definitions. Clonality, which ranges from 0 to 1, was calculated as one minus the normalized Shannon entropy of productive rearrangement frequencies. Only overrepresented clonotypes making up at least 0.05% of the repertoire of each patient were included in the public clonotype analysis. Repertoires from some 14 age-matched healthy donors in immuneACCESS were used as clonality controls. TCRdb mirrors the immuneACCESS table, restricted to in-frame sequences. Some clones are absent from its copies; in checked studies, under half trace to an unresolved V gene, and the reason for the others is unknown. Clone size and V and J calls were adopted from that table, with D and trimming inferred from the DNA. The sample yields about 92,000 clones; roughly three quarters were counted once. The top ten clonotypes cover approximately 23% of the sample.

Summary of the overall study and its limitations: Public clonotypes were rare and either shrank or stayed stable during treatment, and the rise in clonality at ibrutinib response reflected expansion of private clonotypes. Sampling times were not matched between sustained-remission and progressing patients, and lymph node repertoires were not studied. Clonality rose at ibrutinib response, remained stable during sustained remission, and dropped back toward baseline at progression. At baseline, clonality was higher than in age-matched healthy donors and showed a strong correlation with circulating CD8+ T-cell counts.

This specimen was PBMCs, taken after 24 months of ibrutinib treatment. The V and J segments used are TRBV21-1 and TRBJ2-1; the D segment call TRBD2 is taken from the table without a DNA check. TRBV21-1 is marked as a pseudogene. The receptor was derived from a human donor with chronic lymphocytic leukemia. For the CDR3, the sequence is CASSGRWRLAGRNEQFF. The base sequence is TGTGCCAGCAGCGGGAGGTGGAGACTAGCGGGAAGAAATGAGCAGTTCTTC.